The T cell receptor (beta chain) under discussion was sequenced for a study of Graves' ophthalmopathy and Graves' hyperthyroidism. TCR beta CDR3 regions were amplified from RNA transcripts. First-round RT-PCR employed HTBI primers, with a second-round multiplex PCR after it. From the multiplex PCR reads, TCRdb called clonotypes with MiXCR, one entry per CDR3 protein. The table shows about 1.1 million distinct CDR3 sequences, with 35% to 40% occurring only once. This clonotype came up a few times. Antigen: not known. Germline V gene sequence: CDR1 SGHTS, CDR2 YDEGEE. CDR3 length: 13 residues. With 1 base removed from V and 6 bases from J, the gap between germline ends came to 8 bases. The authors enrolled newly diagnosed hyperthyroidism patients aged 18 to 65 with under 2 months' duration. Study results and caveats: Discrimination between ophthalmopathy and stable hyperthyroidism by a 13-signature model showed roughly 85% sensitivity and 70% to 82% specificity. Appearing in blood as well were most expanded thyroid clonotypes above 0.001 frequency.

This TCR was recovered from an adult man with Graves' hyperthyroidism. Sequenced input: peripheral blood or thyroid tissue (not recorded which). This chain joins TRBV5-8 and TRBJ1-5; D unresolved. The CDR3 here is CASSLFALQPQHF. CDR3 nucleotide sequence: TGTGCCAGCAGCTTGTTTGCGCTTCAGCCCCAGCATTTT.